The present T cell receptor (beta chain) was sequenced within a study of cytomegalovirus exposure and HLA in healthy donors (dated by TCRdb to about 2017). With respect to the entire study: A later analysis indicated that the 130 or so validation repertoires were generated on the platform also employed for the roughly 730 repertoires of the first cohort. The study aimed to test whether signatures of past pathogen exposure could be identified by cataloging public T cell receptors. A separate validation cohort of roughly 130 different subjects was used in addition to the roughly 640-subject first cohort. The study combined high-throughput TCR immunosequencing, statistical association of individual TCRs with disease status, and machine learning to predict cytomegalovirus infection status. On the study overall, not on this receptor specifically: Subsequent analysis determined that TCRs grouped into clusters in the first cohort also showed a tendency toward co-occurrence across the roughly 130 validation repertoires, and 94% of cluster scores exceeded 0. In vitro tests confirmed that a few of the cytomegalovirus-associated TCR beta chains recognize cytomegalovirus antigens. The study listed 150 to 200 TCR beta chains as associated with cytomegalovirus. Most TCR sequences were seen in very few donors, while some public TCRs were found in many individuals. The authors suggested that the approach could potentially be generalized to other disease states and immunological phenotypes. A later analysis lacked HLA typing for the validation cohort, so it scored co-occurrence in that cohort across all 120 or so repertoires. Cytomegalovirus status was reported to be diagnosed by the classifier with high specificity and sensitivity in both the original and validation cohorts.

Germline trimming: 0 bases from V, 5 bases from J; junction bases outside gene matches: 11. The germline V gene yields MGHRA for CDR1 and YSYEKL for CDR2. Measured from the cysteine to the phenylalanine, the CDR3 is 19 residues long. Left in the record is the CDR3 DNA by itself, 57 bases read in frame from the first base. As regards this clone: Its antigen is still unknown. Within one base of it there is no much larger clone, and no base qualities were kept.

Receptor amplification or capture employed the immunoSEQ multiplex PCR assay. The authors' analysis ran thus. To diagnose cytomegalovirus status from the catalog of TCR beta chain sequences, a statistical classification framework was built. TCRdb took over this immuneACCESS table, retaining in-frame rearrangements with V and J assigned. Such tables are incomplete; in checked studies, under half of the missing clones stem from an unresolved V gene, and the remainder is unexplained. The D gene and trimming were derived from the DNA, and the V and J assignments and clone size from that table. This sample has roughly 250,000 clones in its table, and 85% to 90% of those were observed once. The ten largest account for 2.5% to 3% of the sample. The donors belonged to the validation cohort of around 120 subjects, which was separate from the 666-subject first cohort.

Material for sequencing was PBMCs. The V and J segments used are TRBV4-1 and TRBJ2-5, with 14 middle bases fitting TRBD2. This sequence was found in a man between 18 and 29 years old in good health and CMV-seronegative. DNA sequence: TGCGCCAGCAGCCAAGAAAGTATAGGACTAGCGGGGGGCCAGGAGACCCAGTACTTC. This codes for CASSQESIGLAGGQETQYF.